What follows are 7 T cell receptor beta chains derived from one specimen sequenced in a study of blood T cell repertoires in COVID-19. The repertoire was sequenced with immunoSEQ multiplex PCR; TCRdb's copy has only in-frame clones and lacks some. The sample shows about 670,000 clones, around 89% of them seen only once. Sequenced: peripheral blood. The origin of the receptors is a woman in her late teens or twenties with acute or convalescent COVID-19.

The rearrangement uses TRBV3-1 (or the pseudogene TRBV3-2) and TRBJ1-1, with D unresolved. Germline loops: CDR1 LGHDT, CDR2 YNNKEL (reference sequence). The CDR3 consists of 14 residues. V lost 4 bases to trimming and J lost 3 bases, with 12 bases between them. CDR3 loop: CASSRAQSYTEAFF. DNA of the CDR3: TGTGCCAGCAGCCGGGCCCAGAGTTACACTGAAGCTTTCTTT.

The V call is TRBV6-4, the J call TRBJ2-7; TRBD1 might be the D (6 bases). CDR1 is MRHNA and CDR2 is SNTAGT in the germline V gene. The CDR3 has 14 amino acids. Trimming took off 5 bases at V and 3 bases at J, with 14 bases between the two ends. The CDR3 region is CASSPRATGYEQYF. The DNA for the CDR3 is TGTGCCAGCAGTCCTAGGGCGACAGGCTACGAGCAGTACTTC.

The chain combines TRBV19 with TRBJ2-7, with 9 bases lining up with TRBD1. The CDR3 consists of 15 residues. Per germline, CDR1 LNHDA and CDR2 SQIVND (reference sequence). V lost 3 bases to trimming and J lost 5 bases; unmatched junction nucleotides: 8. DNA of the CDR3: TGTGCCAGTAGTATTTCCGGGACAGGGATTGACGAGCAGTACTTC. Translated: CASSISGTGIDEQYF.

This chain uses TRBV30 with TRBJ2-7; TRBD1 is a possible D gene (5 bases). The CDR3 contains 12 residues. Germline V gene data show CDR1 as GTSNPN and CDR2 as SVGIG (reference sequence). V shed 2 bases and J shed 3 bases, with 8 bases lying between them. The CDR3, as DNA: TGTGCCTGGAGTTTTCAGGGCTACGAGCAGTACTTC. It is translated as CAWSFQGYEQYF.

The J gene is TRBJ2-3, the V gene TRBV3-1 (or the pseudogene TRBV3-2); D possibly corresponds to TRBD1 (5 bases). The V end lost 0 bases, the J end lost 0 bases, and 16 bases lay between the germline ends. From germline, CDR1 is LGHDT and CDR2 YNNKEL (reference sequence). The CDR3 is 18 amino acids. The CDR3 DNA reads TGTGCCAGCAGCCAAGATTGGGGCGTGCGCCCTAGCACAGATACGCAGTATTTT. Its protein product is CASSQDWGVRPSTDTQYF.

The V and J genes are TRBV5-4 and TRBJ1-1, with D possibly matching TRBD1 (6 bases). Trimming shortened V by 4 bases and J by 1 base, and 14 bases separated the two germline ends. Germline values: CDR1 SGHNT, CDR2 YYREEE (reference sequence). The CDR3 covers 15 residues. CDR3 residues: CASSPLQGRNTEAFF. The CDR3 nucleotides read TGTGCCAGCAGCCCTCTACAGGGACGGAACACTGAAGCTTTCTTT.

The chain employs TRBV20-1 and TRBJ2-7; tentative D call: TRBD2 (6 bases). This CDR3 is built from 11 residues. V lost 5 bases and J lost 7, with 12 bases in between. Germline values: CDR1 DFQATT, CDR2 SNEGSKA (reference sequence). For the CDR3, the DNA is TGCAGTGCTCCCACTGCGGGGGAGCAGTACTTC. Protein: CSAPTAGEQYF.